Detailed here is one T cell receptor (beta chain). Using immunoSEQ multiplex PCR, the repertoire was profiled, and TCRdb retains in-frame clones only, with some absent. This table holds 13,000 to 15,000 clones, about 82% found once. This specimen belongs to a study of immune evolution from preneoplasia to lung adenocarcinoma. Trimming stripped 4 bases from V and 4 bases from J, with 9 bases between. This CDR3 region has 13 residues. Per the germline V gene, CDR1 is LNHNV and CDR2 is YYDKDF (reference sequence). The sequencing sample was made of FFPE minimally invasive lung adenocarcinoma tissue. This TCR derives from a person aged 70 to 80 with lung adenocarcinoma. The V and J genes are TRBV15 and TRBJ2-3; D perhaps matches TRBD2 (5 bases). The CDR3 protein is CATSNGISDTQYF. The CDR3 DNA is TGTGCCACCAGCAACGGGATCTCAGATACGCAGTATTTT.